A single sample is the source of the 31 T cell receptor beta chains below, sequenced in a study of blood T cell repertoires in COVID-19. Generated by immunoSEQ multiplex PCR, the TCRdb table keeps only in-frame clones and is missing some. The repertoire has 90,000 to 150,000 clones, 82% of them found once; the top ten carry about 12%. The source material was peripheral blood. The receptors stem from a human donor in a cohort sampled during active COVID-19.

This chain connects TRBV3-1 (or the pseudogene TRBV3-2) to TRBJ2-3; TRBD2 might be the D (5 bases). Trimming stripped 1 base from V and 5 bases from J, with 10 bases between. This CDR3 region has 14 residues. From germline, CDR1 is LGHDT and CDR2 YNNKEL (reference sequence). The CDR3 loop reads CASSQVGVVDTQYF. The CDR3 DNA reads TGTGCCAGCAGCCAAGTCGGGGTGGTAGATACGCAGTATTTT.

This chain joins TRBV10-3 and TRBJ1-1; tentatively, D is TRBD1 (6 bases). Germline CDR1 and CDR2: ENHRY and SYGVKD. V lost 6 bases and J 0 bases, leaving 11 bases between the germline ends. The CDR3 is 14 residues long. The CDR3 coding sequence is TGTGCCATCAGGTCCACAGGGTTGAACACTGAAGCTTTCTTT. It is translated as CAIRSTGLNTEAFF.

This chain joins TRBV14 and TRBJ2-3, with D possibly matching TRBD1 (5 bases). CDR1 and CDR2 from the germline V gene are SGHDN and FVKESK. The CDR3 extends over 13 amino acids. Trimming stripped 1 base from V and 5 bases from J, with 7 bases between. The CDR3 DNA is TGTGCCAGCAGCCAAGTAGGGGTAGATACGCAGTATTTT. Protein sequence: CASSQVGVDTQYF.

The chain carries TRBV7-9 and TRBJ2-3; D may be TRBD1 (6 bases). From germline, CDR1 is SEHNR and CDR2 FQNEAQ (reference sequence). This CDR3 has 15 amino acids. V was shortened by 5 bases and J by 1 base, with 13 bases between the two germline ends. CDR3 in DNA: TGTGCCAGCAGCCACCGGGACATCCGCACAGATACGCAGTATTTT. This codes for CASSHRDIRTDTQYF.

The chain links TRBV7-8 to TRBJ2-3; the match to TRBD2 covers 11 bases. The trim removed 5 bases at V and 0 bases at J, leaving 7 bases unmatched. Germline assignment: CDR1 SGHVS and CDR2 FQNEAQ. The CDR3 covers 17 residues. The CDR3 DNA is TGTGCCAGCAGCCCGCGAGGGACTAGCGGTAGCACAGATACGCAGTATTTT. Translation gives CASSPRGTSGSTDTQYF. The full variable domain, completed using reference TRBV7-8 and TRBJ2-3, is GAGVSQSPRYKVAKRGQDVALRCDPISGHVSLFWYQQALGQGPEFLTYFQNEAQLDKSGLPSDRFFAERPEGSVSTLKIQRTQQEDSAVYLCASSPRGTSGSTDTQYFGPGTRLTVL.

This chain links TRBV15 with TRBJ2-5; D may be TRBD1 (6 bases). The CDR3 is 18 residues long. CDR1 and CDR2 (germline): LNHNV, YYDKDF (reference sequence). The V and J ends lost 0 bases and 5 bases respectively, with 22 bases between them. The CDR3: CATSRDSFRGPLVETQYF. CDR3 sequence (DNA): TGTGCCACCAGCAGAGATTCTTTCAGGGGACCCCTGGTCGAGACCCAGTACTTC.

The chain recombines TRBV19 with TRBJ2-5; 7 bases are a match to TRBD1. This CDR3 is 14 amino acids long. The ends lost 4 bases at V and 2 bases at J; junction bases unmatched: 4. Germline loops: CDR1 LNHDA, CDR2 SQIVND (reference sequence). CDR3 nucleotide sequence: TGTGCCAGTAGTAACAACAGGGGTCAAGAGACCCAGTACTTC. Protein product: CASSNNRGQETQYF. Together with reference TRBV19 and TRBJ2-5, the CDR3 gives the full variable domain: DGGITQSPKYLFRKEGQNVTLSCEQNLNHDAMYWYRQDPGQGLRLIYYSQIVNDFQKGDIAEGYSVSREKKESFPLTVTSAQKNPTAFYLCASSNNRGQETQYFGPGTRLLVL.

The rearrangement joins TRBV6-6 to TRBJ2-7, with 8 bases fitting TRBD1. CDR1 and CDR2 from the germline V gene are MNHNY and SVGAGI (reference sequence). With 5 bases clipped from V and 2 bases from J, the junction kept 5 bases outside the gene matches. The length of the CDR3 is 14 residues. CDR3: CASSTGGLAYEQYF. Here the CDR3 DNA reads TGTGCCAGCAGTACAGGGGGGCTTGCCTACGAGCAGTACTTC.

V is TRBV6-2 or TRBV6-3 and J is TRBJ2-7; D may be TRBD1 (6 bases). The CDR3 is made up of 14 amino acids. Germline CDR1 MNHEY, CDR2 SVGEGT. V was trimmed by 2 bases and J by 3 bases, leaving 11 bases between them. The CDR3 nucleotides read TGTGCCAGCAGTTACATGGCAGGGGTCTACGAGCAGTACTTC. This encodes CASSYMAGVYEQYF.

The chain employs TRBV5-8 and TRBJ2-5; TRBD1 matches at 8 bases. V lost 0 bases and J lost 1; bases outside the gene matches: 5. Per the germline V gene, CDR1 is SGHTS and CDR2 is YDEGEE. The CDR3 is 16 amino acids. The CDR3 DNA reads as TGTGCCAGCAGCTTGGCCGGACAGGGCCTCCAAGAGACCCAGTACTTC. This sequence encodes CASSLAGQGLQETQYF.

The V call is TRBV19, the J call TRBJ1-5; a possible D gene is TRBD1 (6 bases). The CDR3 is 14 residues long. Per germline, CDR1 LNHDA and CDR2 SQIVND (reference sequence). With 8 bases removed from V and 6 bases from J, the gap between germline ends came to 17 bases. The CDR3 DNA reads TGTGCCAGTGGAGGGGGGGAGGTTGGTCAGCCCCAGCATTTT. Encoded protein: CASGGGEVGQPQHF.

The V and J genes are TRBV2 and TRBJ1-3; a weak D match, TRBD1 (6 bases). This CDR3 is 14 amino acids long. V lost 6 bases, J lost 8 bases, and 17 bases lay in between. CDR1 and CDR2 from the germline V gene are SNHLY and FYNNEI. Here the CDR3 reads CASSPGGARYTIYF. The CDR3 DNA is TGTGCCAGCAGCCCGGGGGGGGCTAGGTACACCATATATTTT.

The V call is TRBV7-9, the J call TRBJ2-3; the match to TRBD1 covers 11 bases. The germline V gene encodes CDR1 SEHNR and CDR2 FQNEAQ (reference sequence). The CDR3 consists of 16 residues. Losses at the gene ends were 4 bases for V and 7 bases for J; bases not matched to a gene: 10. CDR3 region: CASSYSGTGGWNTQYF. CDR3 DNA: TGTGCCAGCAGCTACTCCGGGACAGGGGGGTGGAATACGCAGTATTTT.

This chain links TRBV2 with TRBJ2-1; 10 bases line up with TRBD1. V shed 4 bases and J 3 bases; nucleotides not matched to a gene: 3. From germline, CDR1 is SNHLY and CDR2 FYNNEI. The length of the CDR3 is 15 residues. CDR3 sequence (DNA): TGTGCCAGCAGTGGGGGACAGGGGAGCTACAATGAGCAGTTCTTC. Translation: CASSGGQGSYNEQFF.

CDR3 DNA: TGTGCCAGCAGCCATGGGGGGGATTACAACTATGGCTACACCTTC. Its protein product is CASSHGGDYNYGYTF. The rearrangement links TRBV4-2 to TRBJ1-2, with D perhaps matching TRBD1 (5 bases). This CDR3 region has 15 residues. Germline V CDR1 and CDR2: LGHNA, YNFKEQ. V dropped 3 bases and J dropped 2 bases, with 13 bases sitting between them.

CDR3 nucleotides: TGCGCCAGCAGCCAAGAAGGGGCCCGTAGCCATCTCAATGAGCAGTTCTTC. Its translation: CASSQEGARSHLNEQFF. This chain uses TRBV4-1 with TRBJ2-1; possible D gene TRBD1, 5 bases. V was clipped by 0 bases and J by 6 bases, with 18 bases between them. The CDR3 sequence is 17 residues long. Germline-derived CDR1 and CDR2 are MGHRA and YSYEKL.

The genes are TRBV6-1 and TRBJ1-6; 10 nucleotides line up with TRBD1. From germline, CDR1 is MNHNS and CDR2 SASEGT. V trimming: 4 bases; J trimming: 10 bases; junction bases outside the gene matches: 13. This CDR3 comprises 17 residues. For the CDR3, the DNA is TGTGCCAGCAGTGCCCTTTTACCGGGACAGGGGAACTCACCCCTCCACTTT. Protein product: CASSALLPGQGNSPLHF.

The rearrangement links TRBV6-5 to TRBJ1-1; D possibly corresponds to TRBD1 (6 bases). V was clipped by 2 bases and J by 0 bases, with 13 bases between them. In germline, CDR1 is MNHEY, CDR2 SVGAGI. This CDR3 is 16 amino acids long. CDR3 in amino acids: CASSYGAGDLNTEAFF. The CDR3 DNA sequence: TGTGCCAGCAGTTACGGGGCAGGGGATTTGAACACTGAAGCTTTCTTT.

This chain uses TRBV5-4 with TRBJ1-3; tentative D call: TRBD1 (6 bases). The CDR3 contains 16 residues. Germline CDR1 is SGHNT and CDR2 is YYREEE (reference sequence). The V gene lost 4 bases and the J gene lost 0 bases, with 14 bases spanning the gap. The CDR3 is CASSIQGLNSGNTIYF. Here the CDR3 DNA reads TGTGCCAGCAGCATACAGGGCCTTAACTCTGGAAACACCATATATTTT. Full variable domain (rest looked up from reference TRBV5-4 and TRBJ1-3): ETGVTQSPTHLIKTRGQQVTLRCSSQSGHNTVSWYQQALGQGPQFIFQYYREEENGRGNFPPRFSGLQFPNYSSELNVNALELDDSALYLCASSIQGLNSGNTIYFGEGSWLTVV.

This rearrangement joins TRBV25-1 to TRBJ2-7, with TRBD1 matching 9 bases. CDR1 is MGHDK, CDR2 SYGVNS, per germline. CDR3 size: 15 residues. The V segment lost 5 bases and the J segment 7 bases; nucleotides outside the gene matches: 12. The CDR3 bases are TGTGCCAGCAGTACCCCCGGGACAGGGAATGGGGAGCAGTACTTC. This codes for CASSTPGTGNGEQYF.

The chain employs TRBV4-3 and TRBJ1-4; TRBD1 aligns across 8 bases. V gave up 4 bases and J gave up 5 bases; unmatched junction bases: 0. The CDR3 sequence is 13 residues long. CDR1 and CDR2 (germline): LGHNA, YSLEER. CDR3 residues: CASSRQGNEKLFF. The DNA of the CDR3 is TGCGCCAGCAGCCGACAGGGGAATGAAAAACTGTTTTTT.

The CDR3 DNA follows: TGTGCCAGCAGTTACCTAGCGGGGGGGTTCAATGAGCAGTTCTTC. Its translation: CASSYLAGGFNEQFF. The genes are TRBV3-1 (or the pseudogene TRBV3-2) and TRBJ2-1, with 12 bases matching TRBD2. V dropped 6 bases and J dropped 6; count of bases not matched to a gene: 6. The CDR3 sequence is 15 residues long. The germline CDR1 and CDR2 sequences are LGHDT and YNNKEL (reference sequence).

The chain has TRBV3-1 (or the pseudogene TRBV3-2) and TRBJ2-1; 9 nucleotides align to TRBD2. The CDR3 has 17 amino acids. Looked up from germline, CDR1 is LGHDT and CDR2 is YNNKEL (reference sequence). V shed 0 bases, J shed 2 bases, and the junction held 5 bases outside the gene matches. CDR3 bases: TGTGCCAGCAGCCAAGATCGACTAGCGGCAACCTACAATGAGCAGTTCTTC. This sequence encodes CASSQDRLAATYNEQFF.

This chain links TRBV6-5 with TRBJ1-1; D is perhaps TRBD1 (5 bases). Trimming removed 6 bases at V and 5 bases at J, with 19 bases between. The CDR3 loop spans 15 amino acids. Per germline, CDR1 MNHEY and CDR2 SVGAGI. CDR3 DNA sequence: TGTGCCAGCAGCTACGGGCCGGGGGAAGGGACTGAAGCTTTCTTT. Translation: CASSYGPGEGTEAFF.

This chain connects TRBV3-1 (or the pseudogene TRBV3-2) to TRBJ2-7; D possibly corresponds to TRBD2 (6 bases). The V and J ends lost 5 bases and 4 bases respectively, with 15 bases between them. CDR3 length: 14 amino acids. Germline lookup yields CDR1 LGHDT and CDR2 YNNKEL (reference sequence). CDR3 bases: TGTGCCAGCAGCTCGCGATACGGGGGATACGAGCAGTACTTC. It translates to CASSSRYGGYEQYF.

The chain links TRBV5-5 to TRBJ2-1; maybe TRBD2 (5 bases). Germline CDR1 SGHKS, CDR2 YYEKEE (reference sequence). Trimming took 0 bases from V and 9 from J, leaving 22 bases between them. This CDR3 is 17 amino acids long. The DNA for the CDR3 is TGTGCCAGCAGCTTGGCTCAAAGGACTTTATCCGGTGGTGAGCAGTTCTTC. It encodes CASSLAQRTLSGGEQFF.

This clone was recorded a few times. Here the CDR3 DNA reads TGTGCCAGCAGCTTGGAAGGGGGCCAGGGCTACACCTTC. Translating it yields CASSLEGGQGYTF. The rearrangement uses TRBV5-4 and TRBJ1-2; 7 nucleotides line up with TRBD1. The CDR3 has 13 amino acids. From germline, CDR1 is SGHNT and CDR2 YYREEE (reference sequence). The trim removed 0 bases at V and 8 bases at J, leaving 4 bases unmatched.

The V call is TRBV3-1 (or the pseudogene TRBV3-2), the J call TRBJ1-1; D gene unclear. The CDR3 is 13 amino acids. CDR1 is LGHDT and CDR2 is YNNKEL in the germline V gene (reference sequence). The V end lost 4 bases, the J end lost 0 bases, and 6 bases lay between the germline ends. DNA of the CDR3: TGTGCCAGCAGCCCTTCTATGAACACTGAAGCTTTCTTT. Translating gives CASSPSMNTEAFF.

The chain combines TRBV6-1 with TRBJ2-4; possibly TRBD2 for D (5 bases). The CDR3 runs 17 residues. The V end lost 2 bases, the J end lost 2 bases, and 16 bases lay between the germline ends. Germline values: CDR1 MNHNS, CDR2 SASEGT. The CDR3 spells CASSERPATGTKNIQYF. CDR3 coding DNA: TGTGCCAGCAGTGAACGTCCCGCGACCGGGACCAAAAACATTCAGTACTTC.

This chain links TRBV5-1 with TRBJ2-2; TRBD1 matches at 7 bases. The length of the CDR3 is 15 residues. V dropped 0 bases and J dropped 6; count of bases not matched to a gene: 5. Germline CDR1 and CDR2: SGHRS and YFSETQ. The CDR3 is CASSLGGQSSGELFF. CDR3 DNA: TGCGCCAGCAGCTTGGGGGGACAGTCATCCGGGGAGCTGTTTTTT.

This clone was seen a handful of times. The V call is TRBV10-2, the J call TRBJ2-7, with TRBD1 matching 7 bases. The V segment lost 8 bases and the J segment 6 bases; nucleotides outside the gene matches: 13. CDR1 is WSHSY and CDR2 is SAAADI in the germline V gene. CDR3 length equals 14 residues. CDR3 in amino acids: CASGTGAVVGEQYF. The CDR3 DNA reads as TGCGCCAGCGGAACAGGGGCTGTTGTGGGCGAGCAGTACTTC.